This TCR beta chain was documented in a study of T cells after yellow fever vaccination. Study observations and caveats: CD4 and CD8 compartments shared a small share of clonotypes, likely from convergent recombination. Boosting was followed by the reappearance of most primary-vaccination clones (approximately 95% CD4, about 89% CD8).

This clonotype was seen a few times. Its antigen remains unknown. One entry per CDR3 protein results from TCRdb running MiXCR on the 5' RACE reads. The sample records 170,000 or so distinct CDR3 sequences, roughly 6.2% being singletons. This CDR3 spans 16 amino acids. CDR1 is SEHNR, CDR2 FQNEAQ, per germline (reference sequence). V dropped 3 bases and J dropped 0 bases, with 14 bases sitting between them. Here the sequenced sample was CD4+ T cells sorted from PBMCs, taken on the day of the first yellow fever vaccination. This clonotype was sampled from a young man who received the YFV17D yellow fever vaccine. J is TRBJ2-5 and V is TRBV7-9; maybe TRBD1 (5 bases). CDR3 coding DNA: TGTGCCAGCAGCTTCTCTCCTACAGGTTACCAAGAGACCCAGTACTTC. Amino acids: CASSFSPTGYQETQYF.